These T cell receptor beta chains were read from a single sample in a study of T cell changes during pregnancy in multiple sclerosis. Assay used: immunoSEQ multiplex PCR; TCRdb lists only in-frame clones, some missing. The sample records fewer than 75,000 clones, 75% to 95% being singletons. This material consisted of CD8+ T cells from peripheral blood mononuclear cells, taken before pregnancy. The origin of the receptors is a female donor with multiple sclerosis, enrolled in a pregnancy study. The CDR3 runs from the conserved cysteine through the conserved F or W.

v_call	cdr3_aa
TRBV2	CASSEALRQDYGYTF
TRBV5-4	CASMGGGLAGDTQYF
TRBV4-1	CASSQDPTGVKYTGELFF
TRBV7-9	CASSPAGSEAFF
TRBV10-3	CAISESKDREFNEQFF
TRBV5-1	CASSLDRGDAEAFF
TRBV27	CASSLSPQSGEIQETQYF
TRBV27	CASSFSGGAGGLDEQFF
TRBV9	CATNPDTQYF
TRBV5-6	CASSGTSGGGTDTQYF
TRBV13	CASSSLLDLGNEQFF
TRBV15	CATSSRQGGRPREQYF
TRBV11-2	CASSLDKRGGFDEQFF
TRBV10-3	CAISSKMTGSEAFF
TRBV13	CASSSGLAGGSYNEQFF
TRBV5-1	CASSSSGINTEAFF
TRBV19	CASSYFGGADTQYF
TRBV25-1	CASSAQEGARYNEQFF
TRBV6-1	CASSGLAEPSYEQYF
TRBV7-2	CASSSPTGIWEEQYF
TRBV29-1	CSVEDYGDRGIYGYTF
TRBV9	CASSVVQGGYTF
TRBV7-6	CASNQGEGEAFF
TRBV7-9	CASSLSGGNQPQHF
TRBV19	CASSTTSGGSYNEQFF
TRBV9	CASSVPLRSGRGSSYNEQFF
TRBV27	CASSLRTGIEKLFF
TRBV2	CASSGEGGLLGELFF
TRBV9	CASSTGQGNGYTF
TRBV5-1	CASSLGVRYEQYF
TRBV27	CASSSGGPYEQYF
TRBV5-8	CASEDRAHNQPQHF
TRBV11-2	CASSLITGGGTEAFF
TRBV7-3	CASSHFNTGELFF
TRBV6-5	CASGTGGRFSEAFF
TRBV11-3	CASSSGTGSSYEQYF
TRBV7-7	CASSLGSTGSVWGDEQFF